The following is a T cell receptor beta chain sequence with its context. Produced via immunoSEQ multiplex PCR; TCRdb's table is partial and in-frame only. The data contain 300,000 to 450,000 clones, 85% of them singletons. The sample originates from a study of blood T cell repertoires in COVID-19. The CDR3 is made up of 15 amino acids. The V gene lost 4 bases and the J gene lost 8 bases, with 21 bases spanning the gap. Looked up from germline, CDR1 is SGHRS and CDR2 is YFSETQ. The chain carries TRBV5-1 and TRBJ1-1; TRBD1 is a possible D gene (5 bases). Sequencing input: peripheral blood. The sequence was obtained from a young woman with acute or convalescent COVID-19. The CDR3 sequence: CASSHGAGSLEEAFF. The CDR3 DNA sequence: TGCGCCAGCAGCCATGGGGCAGGGTCCCTGGAAGAAGCTTTCTTT.